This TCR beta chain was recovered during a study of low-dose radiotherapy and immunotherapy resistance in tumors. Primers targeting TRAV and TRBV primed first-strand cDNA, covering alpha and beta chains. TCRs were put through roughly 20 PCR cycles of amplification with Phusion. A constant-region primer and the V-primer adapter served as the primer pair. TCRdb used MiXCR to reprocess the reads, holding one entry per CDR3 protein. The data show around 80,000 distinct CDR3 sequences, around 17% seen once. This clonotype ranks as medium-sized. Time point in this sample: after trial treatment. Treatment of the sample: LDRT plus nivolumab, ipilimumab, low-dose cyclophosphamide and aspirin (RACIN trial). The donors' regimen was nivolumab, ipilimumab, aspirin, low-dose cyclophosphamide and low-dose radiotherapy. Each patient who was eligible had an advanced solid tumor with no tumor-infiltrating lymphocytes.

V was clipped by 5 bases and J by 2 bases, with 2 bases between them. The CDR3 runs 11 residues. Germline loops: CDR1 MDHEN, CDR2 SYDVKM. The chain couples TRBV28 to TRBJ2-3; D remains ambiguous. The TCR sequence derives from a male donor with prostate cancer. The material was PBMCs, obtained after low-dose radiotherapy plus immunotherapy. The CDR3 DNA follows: TGTGCCAGCAGTGCCACAGATACGCAGTATTTT. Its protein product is CASSATDTQYF. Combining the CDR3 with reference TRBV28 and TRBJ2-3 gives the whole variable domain DVKVTQSSRYLVKRTGEKVFLECVQDMDHENMFWYRQDPGLGLRLIYFSYDVKMKEKGDIPEGYSVSREKKERFSLILESASTNQTSMYLCASSATDTQYFGPGTRLTVL.